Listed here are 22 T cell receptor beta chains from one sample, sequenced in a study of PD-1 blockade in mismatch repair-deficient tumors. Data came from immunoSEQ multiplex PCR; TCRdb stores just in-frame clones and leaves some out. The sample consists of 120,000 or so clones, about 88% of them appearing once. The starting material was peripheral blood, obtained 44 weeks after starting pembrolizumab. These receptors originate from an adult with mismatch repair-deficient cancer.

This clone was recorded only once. This chain's CDR3 is CASSIGGLAGGPGAYNEQFF. DNA of the CDR3: TGTGCCAGTAGTATAGGAGGACTAGCGGGAGGGCCAGGTGCTTACAATGAGCAGTTCTTC. The chain joins TRBV19 to TRBJ2-1, with 15 positions matching TRBD2. Germline values: CDR1 LNHDA, CDR2 SQIVND (reference sequence). The CDR3 spans 20 residues. With 1 base clipped from V and 4 bases from J, the junction kept 11 bases outside the gene matches. Variable domain in full (rest from reference TRBV19 and TRBJ2-1): DGGITQSPKYLFRKEGQNVTLSCEQNLNHDAMYWYRQDPGQGLRLIYYSQIVNDFQKGDIAEGYSVSREKKESFPLTVTSAQKNPTAFYLCASSIGGLAGGPGAYNEQFFGPGTRLTVL.

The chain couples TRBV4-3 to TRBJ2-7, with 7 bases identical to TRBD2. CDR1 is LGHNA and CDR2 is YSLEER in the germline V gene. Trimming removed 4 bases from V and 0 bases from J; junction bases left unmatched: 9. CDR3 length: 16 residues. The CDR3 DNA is TGCGCCAGCAGCCCCGGCCGGGAGGTTGGCTCCTACGAGCAGTACTTC. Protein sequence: CASSPGREVGSYEQYF.

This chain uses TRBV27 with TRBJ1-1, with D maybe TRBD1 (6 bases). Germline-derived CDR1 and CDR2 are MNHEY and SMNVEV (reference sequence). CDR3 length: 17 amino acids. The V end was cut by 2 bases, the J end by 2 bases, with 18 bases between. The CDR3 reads CASSLARLYRENTEAFF. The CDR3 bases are TGTGCCAGCAGTTTAGCCCGGCTCTACAGGGAAAACACTGAAGCTTTCTTT.

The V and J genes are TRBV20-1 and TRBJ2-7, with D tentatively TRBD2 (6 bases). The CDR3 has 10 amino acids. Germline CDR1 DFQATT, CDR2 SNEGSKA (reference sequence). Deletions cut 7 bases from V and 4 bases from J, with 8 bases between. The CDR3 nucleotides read TGCAGTGGGACTAAATACGAGCAGTACTTC. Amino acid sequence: CSGTKYEQYF.

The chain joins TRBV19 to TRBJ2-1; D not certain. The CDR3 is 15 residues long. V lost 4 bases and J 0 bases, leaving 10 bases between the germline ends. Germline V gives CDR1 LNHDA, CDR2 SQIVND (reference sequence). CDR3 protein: CASSKDVGSYNEQFF. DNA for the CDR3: TGTGCCAGTAGTAAGGACGTCGGCTCCTACAATGAGCAGTTCTTC.

The CDR3 sequence is CASSQSRLAGGDNEQFF. DNA for the CDR3: TGTGCCAGCAGCCAATCGAGACTAGCGGGAGGGGACAATGAGCAGTTCTTC. V usage is TRBV14 and J usage is TRBJ2-1; 14 bases are a match to TRBD2. This CDR3 comprises 17 residues. Germline V lookup: CDR1 SGHDN, CDR2 FVKESK. J gave up 5 bases and V 2 bases, and 5 bases lay outside the gene matches.

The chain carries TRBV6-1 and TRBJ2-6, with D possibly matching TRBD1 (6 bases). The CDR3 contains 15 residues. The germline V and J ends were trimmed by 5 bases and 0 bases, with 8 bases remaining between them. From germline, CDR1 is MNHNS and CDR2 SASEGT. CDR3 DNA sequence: TGTGCCAGCAGTTCGGACAGCTCTGGGGCCAACGTCCTGACTTTC. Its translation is CASSSDSSGANVLTF.

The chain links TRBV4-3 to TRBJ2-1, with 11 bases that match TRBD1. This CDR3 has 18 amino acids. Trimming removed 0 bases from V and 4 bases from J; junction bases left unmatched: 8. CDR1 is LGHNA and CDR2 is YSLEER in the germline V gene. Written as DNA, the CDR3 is TGCGCCAGCAGCCAAGATAGGGACAGGGGGTTCTCTTACAATGAGCAGTTCTTC. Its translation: CASSQDRDRGFSYNEQFF.

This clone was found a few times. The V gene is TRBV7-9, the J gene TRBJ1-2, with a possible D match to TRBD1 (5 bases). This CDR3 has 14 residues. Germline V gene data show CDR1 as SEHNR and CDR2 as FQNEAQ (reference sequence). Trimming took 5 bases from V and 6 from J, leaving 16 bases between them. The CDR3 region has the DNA TGTGCCAGCAGCACCGGGGCCCCGATTGATGGCTACACCTTC. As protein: CASSTGAPIDGYTF. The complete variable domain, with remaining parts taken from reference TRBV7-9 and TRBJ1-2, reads DTGVSQNPRHKITKRGQNVTFRCDPISEHNRLYWYRQTLGQGPEFLTYFQNEAQLEKSRLLSDRFSAERPKGSFSTLEIQRTEQGDSAMYLCASSTGAPIDGYTFGSGTRLTVV.

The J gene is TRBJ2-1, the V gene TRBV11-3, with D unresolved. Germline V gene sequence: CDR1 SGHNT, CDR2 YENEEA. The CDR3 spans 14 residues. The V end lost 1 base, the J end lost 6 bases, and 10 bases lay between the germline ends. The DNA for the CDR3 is TGTGCCAGCAGCTTAGTTAGTCTTGGCAATGAGCAGTTCTTC. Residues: CASSLVSLGNEQFF.

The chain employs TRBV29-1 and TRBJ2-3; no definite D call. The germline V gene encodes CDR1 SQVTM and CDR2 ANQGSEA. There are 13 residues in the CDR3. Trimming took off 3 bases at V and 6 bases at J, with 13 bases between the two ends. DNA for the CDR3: TGCAGCGTTGAGTTGCCCCTCCTTGATACGCAGTATTTT. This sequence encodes CSVELPLLDTQYF.

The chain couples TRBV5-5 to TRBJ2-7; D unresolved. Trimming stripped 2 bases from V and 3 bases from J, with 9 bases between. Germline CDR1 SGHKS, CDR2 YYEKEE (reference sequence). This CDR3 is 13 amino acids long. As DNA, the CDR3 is TGTGCCAGCAGCTTTACTTTAGGCTACGAGCAGTACTTC. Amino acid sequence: CASSFTLGYEQYF. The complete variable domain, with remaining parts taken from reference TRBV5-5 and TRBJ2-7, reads DAGVTQSPTHLIKTRGQQVTLRCSPISGHKSVSWYQQVLGQGPQFIFQYYEKEERGRGNFPDRFSARQFPNYSSELNVNALLLGDSALYLCASSFTLGYEQYFGPGTRLTVT.

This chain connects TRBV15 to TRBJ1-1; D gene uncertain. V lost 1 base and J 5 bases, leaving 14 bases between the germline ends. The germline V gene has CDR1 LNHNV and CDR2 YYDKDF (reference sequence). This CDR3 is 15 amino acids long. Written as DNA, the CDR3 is TGTGCCACCAGCAGAGCTAAGGGTAGAAGAACTGAAGCTTTCTTT. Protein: CATSRAKGRRTEAFF.

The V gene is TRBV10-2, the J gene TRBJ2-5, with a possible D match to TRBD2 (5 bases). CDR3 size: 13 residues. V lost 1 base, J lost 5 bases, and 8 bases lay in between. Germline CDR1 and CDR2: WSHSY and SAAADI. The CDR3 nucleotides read TGCGCCAGCAGTGAGTGGAGGTGGGAGACCCAGTACTTC. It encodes CASSEWRWETQYF.

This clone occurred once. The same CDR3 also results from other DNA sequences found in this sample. The CDR3 here is CASSPGTDTQYF. CDR3 sequence (DNA): TGTGCCAGCAGCCCAGGCACAGATACGCAGTATTTT. The chain links TRBV5-4 to TRBJ2-3, with D unresolved. CDR1 and CDR2 from the germline V gene are SGHNT and YYREEE (reference sequence). The CDR3 runs to 12 residues. The V end lost 4 bases, the J end lost 1 base, and 4 bases lay between the germline ends. The variable domain in full, with the rest retrieved from reference TRBV5-4 and TRBJ2-3, is ETGVTQSPTHLIKTRGQQVTLRCSSQSGHNTVSWYQQALGQGPQFIFQYYREEENGRGNFPPRFSGLQFPNYSSELNVNALELDDSALYLCASSPGTDTQYFGPGTRLTVL.

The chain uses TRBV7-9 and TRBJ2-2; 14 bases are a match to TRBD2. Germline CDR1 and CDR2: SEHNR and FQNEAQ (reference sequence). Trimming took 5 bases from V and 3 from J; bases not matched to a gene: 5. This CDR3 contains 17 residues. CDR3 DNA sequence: TGTGCCAGCAGCCGGGGACTAGCGGGAGTAGACACCGGGGAGCTGTTTTTT. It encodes CASSRGLAGVDTGELFF.

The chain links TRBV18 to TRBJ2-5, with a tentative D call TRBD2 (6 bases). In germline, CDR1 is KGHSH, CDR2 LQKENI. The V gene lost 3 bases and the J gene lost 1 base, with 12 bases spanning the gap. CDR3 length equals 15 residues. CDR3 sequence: CASSPGTAPQETQYF. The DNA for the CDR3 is TGTGCCAGCTCACCGGGGACTGCCCCCCAAGAGACCCAGTACTTC.

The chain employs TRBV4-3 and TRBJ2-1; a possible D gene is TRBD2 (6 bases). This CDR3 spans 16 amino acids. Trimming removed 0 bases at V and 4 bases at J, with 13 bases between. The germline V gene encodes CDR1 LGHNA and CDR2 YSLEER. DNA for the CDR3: TGCGCCAGCAGCCAAGACGGGATAGCGGCATACAATGAGCAGTTCTTC. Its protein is CASSQDGIAAYNEQFF.

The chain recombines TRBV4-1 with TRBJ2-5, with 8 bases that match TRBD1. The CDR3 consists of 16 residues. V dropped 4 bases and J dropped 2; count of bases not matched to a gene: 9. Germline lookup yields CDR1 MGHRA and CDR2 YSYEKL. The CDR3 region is CASSRVPGQDQETQYF. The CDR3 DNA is TGCGCCAGCAGCCGCGTCCCGGGACAGGATCAAGAGACCCAGTACTTC.

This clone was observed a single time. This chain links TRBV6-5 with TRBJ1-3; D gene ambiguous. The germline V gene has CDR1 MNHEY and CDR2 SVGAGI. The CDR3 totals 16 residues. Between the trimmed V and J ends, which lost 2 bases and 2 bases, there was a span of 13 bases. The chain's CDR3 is CASSYGWADPGNTIYF. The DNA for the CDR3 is TGTGCCAGCAGTTACGGGTGGGCAGACCCTGGAAACACCATATATTTT.

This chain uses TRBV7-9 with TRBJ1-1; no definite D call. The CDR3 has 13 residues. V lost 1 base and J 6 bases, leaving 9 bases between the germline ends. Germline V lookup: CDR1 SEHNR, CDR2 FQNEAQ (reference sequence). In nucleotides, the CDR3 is TGTGCCAGCAGCTTAGGGGATACGCCTGAAGCTTTCTTT. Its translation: CASSLGDTPEAFF.

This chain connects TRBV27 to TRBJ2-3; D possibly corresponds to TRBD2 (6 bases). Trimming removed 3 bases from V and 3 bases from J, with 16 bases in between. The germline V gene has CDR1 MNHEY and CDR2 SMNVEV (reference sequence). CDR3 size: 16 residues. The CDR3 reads CASSFTGERRTDTQYF. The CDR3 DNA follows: TGTGCCAGCAGTTTTACGGGGGAAAGAAGGACAGATACGCAGTATTTT.